Given below is one T cell receptor beta chain in context. Its antigen is not known. This CDR3 spans 17 amino acids. With 4 bases removed from V and 0 bases from J, the gap between germline ends came to 17 bases. The source of the sample is a study of blood T cells in healthy people across ages. Study context: Per two T cells, about one barcoded beta molecule was captured through template switching. Points from the study as a whole: Age brought a roughly linear fall in TCR beta diversity measured per million T cells. Unsorted PBMCs ruled out conclusive naive versus antigen-experienced comparison.

PCR was performed a second time for about 7 to 11 cycles using a sample-barcoded 5' primer and a J-beta primer mix. MiXCR, run by TCRdb on the 5' RACE reads, gives a single entry per CDR3 protein. The repertoire holds some 1.5 million distinct CDR3 sequences, 25% to 30% seen once, with 7.7% in the top ten. This receptor was taken from a woman in her 30s in good health. The sequenced sample consisted of blood. The chain has TRBV12-3 or TRBV12-4 and TRBJ2-3, with D maybe TRBD2 (6 bases). The DNA of the CDR3 is TGTGCCAGCAGTTACCCTGTGTCTAGCGTAAGCACAGATACGCAGTATTTT. This sequence encodes CASSYPVSSVSTDTQYF.